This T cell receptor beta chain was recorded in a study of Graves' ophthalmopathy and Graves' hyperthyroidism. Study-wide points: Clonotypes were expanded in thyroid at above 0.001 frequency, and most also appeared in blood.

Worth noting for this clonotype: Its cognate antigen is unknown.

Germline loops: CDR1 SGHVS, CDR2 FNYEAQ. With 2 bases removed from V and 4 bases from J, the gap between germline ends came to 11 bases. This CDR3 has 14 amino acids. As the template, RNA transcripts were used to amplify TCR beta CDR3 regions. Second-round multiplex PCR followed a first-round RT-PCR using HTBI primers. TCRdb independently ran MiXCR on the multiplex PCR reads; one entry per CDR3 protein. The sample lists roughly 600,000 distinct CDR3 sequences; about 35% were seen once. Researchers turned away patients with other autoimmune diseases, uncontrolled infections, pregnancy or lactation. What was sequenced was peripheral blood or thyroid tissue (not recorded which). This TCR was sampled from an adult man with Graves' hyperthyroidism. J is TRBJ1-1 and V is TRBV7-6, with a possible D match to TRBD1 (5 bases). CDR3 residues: CASSLRAGGTEAFF. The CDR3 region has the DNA TGTGCCAGCAGCTTACGGGCGGGGGGCACTGAAGCTTTCTTT.